This entry lists 12 T cell receptor beta chains sequenced from one sample in a study of chemoradiotherapy in HPV16-positive cancers. The repertoire was sequenced with immunoSEQ multiplex PCR; TCRdb's copy has only in-frame clones and lacks some. Here the sample spans under 8,000 clones, roughly 73% being singletons. The specimen was tumor tissue, collected from a patient who underwent chemoradiotherapy. These TCRs come from a human donor with HPV-associated anogenital cancer.

CDR3: CASSEFGLRGDEQFF. The CDR3 nucleotides are TGCGCCAGCAGTGAGTTCGGACTACGTGGGGATGAGCAGTTCTTC. V usage is TRBV10-1 and J usage is TRBJ2-1; D might be TRBD2 (6 bases). CDR1 is WNHNN and CDR2 is SYGVQD in the germline V gene (reference sequence). Trimming pared 1 base from V and 8 bases from J, leaving 15 bases between. The CDR3 spans 15 residues.

The rearrangement uses TRBV7-9 and TRBJ2-7; 14 bases map to TRBD2. Trimming at V came to 8 bases and at J to 6 bases, leaving 6 bases not matched to a gene. CDR3 length equals 14 residues. Germline V gene data show CDR1 as SEHNR and CDR2 as FQNEAQ (reference sequence). CDR3 residues: CASGGGLAGVEQYF. DNA for the CDR3: TGTGCCAGCGGGGGGGGACTAGCGGGAGTCGAGCAGTACTTC.

V is TRBV19 and J is TRBJ1-1, with 7 positions matching TRBD1. Germline V gives CDR1 LNHDA, CDR2 SQIVND (reference sequence). Unmatched junction bases numbered 5, after V lost 6 bases and J lost 1 base. The CDR3 contains 14 residues. The CDR3 DNA reads as TGTGCCAGTAGATTGGGACAGCCGAACACTGAAGCTTTCTTT. This sequence encodes CASRLGQPNTEAFF. The full variable domain, with the rest looked up from reference TRBV19 and TRBJ1-1, is DGGITQSPKYLFRKEGQNVTLSCEQNLNHDAMYWYRQDPGQGLRLIYYSQIVNDFQKGDIAEGYSVSREKKESFPLTVTSAQKNPTAFYLCASRLGQPNTEAFFGQGTRLTVV.

The rearrangement joins TRBV6-1 to TRBJ1-1; 11 bases are shared with TRBD1. The germline V gene encodes CDR1 MNHNS and CDR2 SASEGT. The CDR3 covers 19 residues. Trimming at V came to 4 bases and at J to 2 bases, leaving 15 bases not matched to a gene. As DNA, the CDR3 is TGTGCCAGCAGTGCCGCCGGGACAGGGGGTATTAGTGTCAACACTGAAGCTTTCTTT. Amino acids: CASSAAGTGGISVNTEAFF.

The chain employs TRBV28 and TRBJ2-2, with 9 nucleotides matching TRBD2. V shed 3 bases and J 7 bases; nucleotides not matched to a gene: 9. The germline V gene encodes CDR1 MDHEN and CDR2 SYDVKM. The CDR3 runs to 16 residues. CDR3 DNA: TGTGCCAGCAGTTTTCGGTTAGCGGGAGAGATCGGGGAGCTGTTTTTT. This translates into CASSFRLAGEIGELFF.

In its sample, this clone was seen once. This rearrangement joins TRBV13 to TRBJ1-4; D gene ambiguous. CDR3 length: 17 residues. V lost 5 bases to trimming and J lost 0 bases, with 16 bases between them. Germline V gene lookup returns CDR1 PRHDT and CDR2 FYEKMQ (reference sequence). CDR3 coding DNA: TGTGCCAGCAGCCCACTCTCCATGGGGACAACTAATGAAAAACTGTTTTTT. The encoded protein is CASSPLSMGTTNEKLFF.

The chain carries TRBV5-1 and TRBJ2-3; D call uncertain. V shed 0 bases and J shed 4 bases, with 9 bases lying between them. CDR3 length: 14 residues. The germline V gene has CDR1 SGHRS and CDR2 YFSETQ. The CDR3 DNA reads as TGCGCCAGCAGCTTGGCTGGGATGGCAGATACGCAGTATTTT. It translates to CASSLAGMADTQYF.

The chain couples TRBV2 to TRBJ2-1, with no clear D. V lost 5 bases and J lost 12, with 11 bases in between. CDR1 is SNHLY, CDR2 FYNNEI, per germline. This CDR3 comprises 11 residues. The CDR3 DNA is TGTGCCAGCAGTTTTATTTCCTCGCAGTTCTTC. Translating it yields CASSFISSQFF.

The chain's CDR3 is CASGLGWTHNQPQHF. CDR3 coding DNA: TGTGCTAGTGGTTTAGGTTGGACACATAATCAGCCCCAGCATTTT. The rearrangement links TRBV12-5 to TRBJ1-5, with a possible D match to TRBD1 (5 bases). Per germline, CDR1 LGHNT and CDR2 FRNRAP. V dropped 3 bases and J dropped 4 bases, with 13 bases sitting between them. This CDR3 is 15 amino acids long.

The chain uses TRBV2 and TRBJ2-7; D remains ambiguous. Trimming cost V 5 bases and J 3 bases, with 5 bases left between them. CDR1 is SNHLY and CDR2 is FYNNEI in the germline V gene. The CDR3 contains 11 residues. CDR3 DNA: TGTGCCAGCAGTTGGAGCTACGAGCAGTACTTC. It translates to CASSWSYEQYF.

V usage is TRBV13 and J usage is TRBJ2-7; 9 bases line up with TRBD2. After removal of 5 bases from V and 3 bases from J, the junction contained 8 bases not matched to a gene. CDR1 is PRHDT, CDR2 FYEKMQ, per germline (reference sequence). The CDR3 totals 15 residues. The CDR3 coding sequence is TGTGCCAGCAGCCCAACGCTAGCGGGATTCTACGAGCAGTACTTC. Its translation: CASSPTLAGFYEQYF. The variable domain in full, with the rest retrieved from reference TRBV13 and TRBJ2-7, is AAGVIQSPRHLIKEKRETATLKCYPIPRHDTVYWYQQGPGQDPQFLISFYEKMQSDKGSIPDRFSAQQFSDYHSELNMSSLELGDSALYFCASSPTLAGFYEQYFGPGTRLTVT.

V is TRBV11-2 and J is TRBJ2-1, with 13 positions matching TRBD2. Germline V gene sequence: CDR1 SGHAT, CDR2 FQNNGV. V gave up 5 bases and J gave up 6 bases; unmatched junction bases: 4. This CDR3 comprises 15 residues. The CDR3 region has the DNA TGTGCCAGCAGCCTCACTAGCGGGAGGGCCAATGAGCAGTTCTTC. Its protein is CASSLTSGRANEQFF.